The rows below give T cell receptor beta chains drawn from one sample of a study of shared clonotypes between healthy human individuals. Sequencing used immunoSEQ multiplex PCR; TCRdb keeps in-frame clones, though not all of them. The sample gives roughly 2 million clones, roughly 94% of which show up once; 0.1% to 0.15% is in the top ten. The sample was naive CD4+ T cells sorted from blood. Receptor source: a young man in good health. CDR3s include the opening cysteine and the closing phenylalanine or tryptophan. Each record gives: CDR3 protein, CDR3 DNA, D gene, clone size, V gene, J gene, CDR3 length. D genes are given only for firm matches. Some rows mark clone size as missing; the rest say once, few, many or name a class of expanded clone.

cdr3_aa: CASSLDTPGLAKNIQYF; cdr3_nt: TGCGCCAGCAGCTTGGATACCCCAGGGCTAGCCAAAAACATTCAGTACTTC; d_call: -; clone_size: -; v_call: TRBV5-1; j_call: TRBJ2-4; cdr3_length: 17
cdr3_aa: CASSTRTGTATGELFF; cdr3_nt: TGCGCCAGCAGCACCCGGACAGGGACGGCCACCGGGGAGCTGTTTTTT; d_call: TRBD1; clone_size: -; v_call: TRBV5-1; j_call: TRBJ2-2; cdr3_length: 16
cdr3_aa: CASSPIPGTGGYNEQFF; cdr3_nt: TGTGCCAGCAGCCCAATCCCCGGGACTGGGGGCTACAATGAGCAGTTCTTC; d_call: -; clone_size: -; v_call: TRBV9; j_call: TRBJ2-1; cdr3_length: 17
cdr3_aa: CASSYSRISNQPQHF; cdr3_nt: TGTGCCAGCAGTTATTCCCGCATAAGCAATCAGCCCCAGCATTTT; d_call: -; clone_size: once; v_call: TRBV6-5; j_call: TRBJ1-5; cdr3_length: 15
cdr3_aa: CASSVGPGRNGNQPQHF; cdr3_nt: TGTGCCAGCAGCGTAGGCCCCGGACGGAATGGCAATCAGCCCCAGCATTTT; d_call: -; clone_size: -; v_call: TRBV9; j_call: TRBJ1-5; cdr3_length: 17
cdr3_aa: CASSWTSSSEQFF; cdr3_nt: TGTGCCAGCAGCTGGACTAGTAGTTCTGAGCAGTTCTTC; d_call: TRBD2; clone_size: -; v_call: TRBV7-9; j_call: TRBJ2-1; cdr3_length: 13
cdr3_aa: CATSRTSTGELFF; cdr3_nt: TGCGCCACCTCTCGGACTTCCACCGGGGAGCTGTTTTTT; d_call: -; clone_size: -; v_call: TRBV10-1; j_call: TRBJ2-2; cdr3_length: 13
cdr3_aa: CASSYSTVGTDTQYF; cdr3_nt: TGTGCCAGCAGTTACTCGACTGTGGGCACAGATACGCAGTATTTT; d_call: -; clone_size: once; v_call: TRBV6-5; j_call: TRBJ2-3; cdr3_length: 15
cdr3_aa: CATSRDPDAASEQYF; cdr3_nt: TGTGCCACCAGCAGAGACCCCGACGCGGCAAGCGAGCAGTACTTC; d_call: -; clone_size: -; v_call: TRBV15; j_call: TRBJ2-7; cdr3_length: 15
cdr3_aa: CATSREKEETQYF; cdr3_nt: TGTGCCACCAGCAGAGAAAAAGAGGAGACCCAGTACTTC; d_call: -; clone_size: -; v_call: TRBV15; j_call: TRBJ2-5; cdr3_length: 13
cdr3_aa: CASSPDTQYF; cdr3_nt: TGTGCCAGCTCACCAGATACGCAGTATTTT; d_call: -; clone_size: -; v_call: TRBV18; j_call: TRBJ2-3; cdr3_length: 10
cdr3_aa: CASSSVRTEQYF; cdr3_nt: TGTGCCAGCAGTTCGGTAAGGACAGAGCAGTACTTC; d_call: -; clone_size: -; v_call: TRBV27; j_call: TRBJ2-7; cdr3_length: 12
cdr3_aa: CASSPQMVQGGDTEAFF; cdr3_nt: TGTGCCAGCAGCCCGCAGATGGTCCAGGGAGGGGACACTGAAGCTTTCTTT; d_call: -; clone_size: once; v_call: TRBV5-4; j_call: TRBJ1-1; cdr3_length: 17
cdr3_aa: CASSLATSPDTQYF; cdr3_nt: TGCGCCAGCAGCTTGGCGACTTCCCCAGATACGCAGTATTTT; d_call: -; clone_size: -; v_call: TRBV5-1; j_call: TRBJ2-3; cdr3_length: 14
cdr3_aa: CASSKDRDYGYTF; cdr3_nt: TGTGCCAGCAGCAAAGACAGGGACTATGGCTACACCTTC; d_call: TRBD1; clone_size: -; v_call: TRBV11-2; j_call: TRBJ1-2; cdr3_length: 13
cdr3_aa: CSGENTEAFF; cdr3_nt: TGCAGCGGGGAGAACACTGAAGCTTTCTTT; d_call: -; clone_size: -; v_call: TRBV29-1; j_call: TRBJ1-1; cdr3_length: 10